The rows below give T cell receptor beta chains drawn from one sample of a study of metastatic and nonmetastatic thyroid tumors. MiXCR re-clonotyped the PCR reads for TCRdb. This sample yields about 15,000 clones, of which around 28% are seen a single time; 45% to 55% belongs to the top ten. The sample comprised tumor tissue. The receptors shown here come from a male donor with papillary thyroid cancer or a benign thyroid nodule (not recorded which). Some clones in this sample may be carry-over from other donors' samples. Both conserved end residues are part of each CDR3. The D gene is left open where the match is weak. Where a row states a size, it is once, few, many or the class of an expanded clone; other rows omit it.

V gene	J gene	clone size	CDR3 length	D gene	CDR3 protein	CDR3 DNA
TRBV20-1	TRBJ2-3	.	14	.	CSARDEVAADTQYF	TGCAGTGCTAGAGATGAGGTAGCCGCAGATACGCAGTATTTT
TRBV6-1	TRBJ2-2	.	17	.	CASSEWVARGDLGELFF	TGTGCCAGCAGTGAATGGGTGGCCAGGGGGGATTTGGGGGAGCTGTTTTTT
TRBV4-1	TRBJ2-7	medium-sized	15	TRBD1	CASSQKTGGTYEQYF	TGCGCCAGCAGCCAAAAGACAGGGGGGACCTACGAGCAGTACTTC
TRBV6-1	TRBJ2-6	few	16	TRBD1	CASSLGQGAGANVLTF	TGTGCCAGCAGTCTAGGACAGGGGGCCGGGGCCAACGTCCTGACTTTC
TRBV20-1	TRBJ2-7	.	14	.	CSATPLNRTHEQYF	TGCAGTGCTACCCCCCTTAATCGCACCCACGAGCAGTACTTC
TRBV25-1	TRBJ2-3	once	12	.	CASSEPGDTQYF	TGTGCCAGCAGTGAACCGGGAGATACGCAGTATTTT
TRBV5-1	TRBJ2-3	.	15	.	CASSLDGASTDTQYF	TGCGCCAGCAGCTTGGACGGGGCTAGCACAGATACGCAGTATTTT
TRBV7-9	TRBJ2-1	few	12	.	CASTRDGNEQFF	TGTGCCAGTACCCGAGACGGCAATGAGCAGTTCTTC
TRBV28	TRBJ1-4	few	16	TRBD1	CASRLLEGARGEKLFF	TGTGCCAGCAGACTCCTTGAGGGGGCTCGGGGTGAAAAACTGTTTTTT
TRBV6-1	TRBJ2-5	.	16	TRBD1	CASRPPGQAHQETQYF	TGTGCCAGCAGGCCTCCGGGACAGGCCCATCAAGAGACCCAGTACTTC
TRBV20-1	TRBJ2-1	.	15	TRBD1	CSARDTTGLGSEQFF	TGCAGTGCTAGAGATACGACAGGGCTGGGAAGTGAGCAGTTCTTC
TRBV29-1	TRBJ1-1	.	11	.	CSAGRETEDFF	TGCAGCGCTGGCAGGGAGACTGAAGATTTCTTT
TRBV5-8	TRBJ2-5	many	13	.	CASSLDGGETQYF	TGTGCCAGCAGCTTGGACGGGGGCGAGACCCAGTACTTC
TRBV5-1	TRBJ1-1	many	13	.	CASSFFRGTEAFF	TGCGCCAGCAGCTTCTTCAGGGGCACTGAAGCTTTCTTT
TRBV6-1	TRBJ1-1	.	12	.	CASKSVRTGAFF	TGTGCCAGCAAAAGTGTACGAACTGGAGCTTTCTTT
TRBV27	TRBJ2-7	many	15	.	CASKRSGTSPLEQYF	TGTGCCAGCAAGAGGAGTGGGACATCCCCCCTCGAGCAGTACTTC
TRBV11-2	TRBJ1-4	many	14	.	CASSFSVNNEKLFF	TGTGCCAGCAGCTTCTCAGTAAATAATGAAAAACTGTTTTTT
TRBV18	TRBJ2-2	many	16	.	CASPPRDWANTGELFF	TGTGCCAGCCCACCACGGGACTGGGCGAACACCGGGGAGCTGTTTTTT
TRBV10-3	TRBJ2-1	.	16	TRBD2	CAISDLGLAGSTEQFF	TGTGCCATCAGTGACTTAGGGCTAGCGGGGAGTACTGAGCAGTTCTTC
TRBV19	TRBJ1-2	medium-sized	14	.	CASSIATANYGYTF	TGTGCCAGTAGTATTGCGACAGCTAACTATGGCTACACCTTC
TRBV5-1	TRBJ2-7	many	12	TRBD1	CASSLGDRDQYF	TGCGCCAGCAGCTTGGGTGACAGGGACCAGTACTTC
TRBV3-2	TRBJ1-2	medium-sized	17	.	CASSQESAQGASYGYTF	TGTGCCAGCAGCCAAGAATCGGCCCAGGGGGCGAGCTATGGCTACACCTTC
TRBV11-2	TRBJ2-5	many	15	.	CASSLESGLVGTQYF	TGTGCCAGCAGCTTAGAAAGCGGCCTGGTTGGGACCCAGTACTTC
TRBV6-5	TRBJ2-7	few	10	.	CATSPYEQYF	TGTGCCACCAGCCCCTACGAGCAGTACTTC
TRBV12-3/TRBV12-4	TRBJ2-1	few	11	.	CASSVTSEQFF	TGTGCCAGCAGTGTGACGAGTGAGCAGTTCTTC
TRBV3-1	TRBJ2-7	.	13	.	CASSQRGDYEQYF	TGTGCCAGCAGCCAAAGAGGCGACTACGAGCAGTACTTC
TRBV28	TRBJ2-7	many	13	.	CASSSRSPYEQYF	TGTGCCAGCAGTTCGCGGAGCCCCTACGAGCAGTACTTC
TRBV5-1	TRBJ2-2	medium-sized	17	TRBD2	CASSPPGLAGEVGELFF	TGCGCCAGCAGCCCTCCGGGACTAGCGGGGGAAGTCGGGGAGCTGTTTTTT
TRBV6-4	TRBJ2-1	few	14	TRBD1	CASIDGTGGDEQFF	TGTGCCAGCATTGACGGTACAGGGGGCGATGAGCAGTTCTTC
TRBV18	TRBJ1-2	.	16	.	CASSPIAGLGNYGYTF	TGTGCCAGCTCACCAATTGCAGGGCTGGGTAACTATGGCTACACCTTC
TRBV10-2	TRBJ1-5	few	16	.	CASSVTSPVGNQPQHF	TGCGCCAGCAGTGTTACGTCACCCGTCGGAAATCAGCCCCAGCATTTT
TRBV12-3/TRBV12-4	TRBJ1-1	.	15	TRBD1	CASSYAGRQGAEAFF	TGTGCCAGCAGTTACGCTGGTAGACAGGGGGCTGAAGCTTTCTTT
TRBV4-1	TRBJ2-1	.	16	.	CASSLLGPKSYNEQFF	TGCGCCAGCAGCTTACTAGGGCCTAAATCTTACAATGAGCAGTTCTTC
TRBV12-3/TRBV12-4	TRBJ1-5	.	19	.	CASSLRTPRLGTGNQPQHF	TGTGCCAGCAGTTTGAGGACACCAAGGTTGGGCACAGGCAATCAGCCCCAGCATTTT
TRBV24-1	TRBJ2-5	medium-sized	11	.	CATSARETQYF	TGTGCCACCAGTGCCCGGGAAACCCAGTACTTC
TRBV20-1	TRBJ2-7	medium-sized	15	.	CSARPFSGPPLEQYF	TGCAGTGCTAGACCTTTTTCAGGCCCTCCCCTCGAGCAGTACTTC
TRBV4-1	TRBJ2-7	.	15	.	CASSREYGGAYEQYF	TGCGCCAGCAGCCGAGAATACGGAGGGGCCTACGAGCAGTACTTC
TRBV20-1	TRBJ1-2	.	14	TRBD1	CSAGGQGGNYGYTF	TGCAGTGCTGGGGGACAGGGCGGGAACTATGGCTACACCTTC
TRBV7-9	TRBJ2-3	many	17	TRBD2	CASSLVVGSSGGLTQYF	TGTGCCAGCAGCTTAGTAGTGGGGTCTAGCGGGGGGCTGACGCAGTATTTT
TRBV7-3	TRBJ2-1	.	15	.	CASRGRAVSYNEQFF	TGTGCCAGCAGGGGCCGAGCGGTTTCCTACAATGAGCAGTTCTTC
TRBV19	TRBJ2-1	many	14	.	CASSFFGLEREQFF	TGTGCCAGTAGTTTTTTCGGCCTAGAACGCGAGCAGTTCTTC
TRBV6-1	TRBJ1-1	.	14	TRBD1	CDSSRQGRSTEAFF	TGTGACAGCAGTCGACAGGGGAGAAGCACTGAAGCTTTCTTT
TRBV6-2/TRBV6-3	TRBJ2-7	few	14	.	CASSYRGASYEQYF	TGTGCCAGCAGTTACAGGGGGGCCAGCTACGAGCAGTACTTC
TRBV20-1	TRBJ1-5	many	13	TRBD1	CSARYRGNQPQHF	TGCAGTGCTAGGTACAGGGGTAATCAGCCCCAGCATTTT
TRBV24-1	TRBJ1-4	many	15	.	CATSDPGRAGEKLFF	TGTGCCACCAGTGATCCGGGACGGGCGGGTGAAAAACTGTTTTTT
TRBV6-1	TRBJ2-3	.	13	.	CASRGVAGDTQYF	TGTGCCAGCAGAGGGGTAGCTGGAGATACGCAGTATTTT
TRBV2	TRBJ2-7	medium-sized	13	.	CARGGATEHEQYF	TGTGCCAGAGGGGGGGCTACCGAGCACGAGCAGTACTTC
TRBV6-1	TRBJ2-5	many	16	TRBD1	CASRNQGASREETQYF	TGTGCCAGCAGAAACCAGGGGGCGTCACGAGAAGAGACCCAGTACTTC
TRBV9	TRBJ2-2	.	16	.	CASNPSWGWDTGELFF	TGTGCCAGCAACCCGTCCTGGGGTTGGGACACCGGGGAGCTGTTTTTT
TRBV6-1	TRBJ1-1	.	15	TRBD1	CASRAPGQSNTEAFF	TGTGCCAGCAGAGCGCCGGGACAGTCGAACACTGAAGCTTTCTTT
TRBV20-1	TRBJ2-7	.	15	TRBD2	CSARDQGGGAYEQYF	TGCAGTGCTAGAGATCAGGGCGGGGGGGCCTACGAGCAGTACTTC
TRBV11-2	TRBJ2-1	.	17	.	CASSLSIGSSGVNEQFF	TGTGCCAGCAGCTTAAGTATCGGGAGTTCGGGTGTGAATGAGCAGTTCTTC
TRBV20-1	TRBJ2-5	many	13	TRBD2	CSAVLAPKETQYF	TGCAGTGCTGTACTAGCGCCTAAAGAGACCCAGTACTTC
TRBV7-8	TRBJ2-7	.	11	.	CASSLVYEQYF	TGTGCCAGCAGCTTAGTCTACGAGCAGTACTTC
TRBV27	TRBJ2-3	medium-sized	11	.	CASSLGDTQYF	TGTGCCAGCAGTCTCGGTGACACGCAGTATTTT
TRBV3-1	TRBJ2-2	.	15	TRBD1	CASRGQGAQTGELFF	TGTGCCAGCAGGGGACAGGGGGCGCAAACCGGGGAGCTGTTTTTT
TRBV29-1	TRBJ1-2	many	12	.	CSVEFGGYGYTF	TGCAGCGTTGAGTTTGGGGGGTATGGCTACACCTTC
TRBV3-1	TRBJ2-1	many	18	.	CASSQDVQAYISYNEQFF	TGTGCCAGCAGCCAAGATGTACAGGCCTACATCTCCTACAATGAGCAGTTCTTC
TRBV27	TRBJ2-1	many	15	.	CASSLTRGLLNEQFF	TGTGCCAGCAGTTTGACTAGGGGGCTTCTCAATGAGCAGTTCTTC